This TCR beta chain was sequenced for a study of cytomegalovirus exposure and HLA in healthy donors. Study outcomes and limitations: There were reportedly fewer N-insertions in an Asian-associated ancestry cluster than the approximately 600-donor mean, in a later analysis. While the bulk of TCR sequences proved rare, some public TCRs turned up in many donors. Solely CMV serostatus was available to characterize immune exposure.

This CDR3 comprises 15 residues. Trimming removed 5 bases from V and 6 bases from J; junction bases left unmatched: 13. Germline V lookup: CDR1 SGHTA, CDR2 FQGNSA. Details on this clone: Its matching antigen is unknown.

Vbeta (60) and Jbeta (13) primers were used in the PCR. Assay used: immunoSEQ multiplex PCR; TCRdb lists only in-frame clones, some missing. The top ten hold about 6.8% of the sample, which has about 140,000 clones, about 84% seen once. The sample was PBMCs. The rearrangement links TRBV7-2 to TRBJ2-7, with 7 bases matching TRBD2. The sequence derives from a woman aged 40-49 years in good health and CMV-seropositive. The CDR3 DNA sequence: TGTGCCAGCAGCCCCAGACTAGCCGGTACCGGCGAGCAGTACTTC. This encodes CASSPRLAGTGEQYF.